These T cell receptor beta chains were read from a single sample in a study of blood T cell repertoires in COVID-19. Using immunoSEQ multiplex PCR, the repertoire was profiled, and TCRdb retains in-frame clones only, with some absent. The sample shows about 34,000 clones, approximately 82% of them seen only once. Sequenced material: peripheral blood. Receptors were obtained from a man older than 75 with active or convalescent COVID-19. Each CDR3 is given with its conserved first and last residue. D genes are given only for firm matches. Expanded clones are given a class, and other clones once, few, many or no size at all.

d_call	v_call	clone_size	j_call	cdr3_aa	cdr3_nt
TRBD2	TRBV7-9	.	TRBJ2-4	CASSLSGMLAKNIQYF	TGTGCCAGCAGCCTCAGCGGGATGCTAGCCAAAAACATTCAGTACTTC
.	TRBV9	.	TRBJ1-4	CASSLDGGSNYEKLFF	TGTGCCAGCAGCCTCGACGGGGGTTCAAATTATGAAAAACTGTTTTTT
TRBD2	TRBV28	few	TRBJ2-7	CASSFFPSGSQEQYF	TGTGCCAGCAGTTTTTTTCCTAGCGGGAGCCAGGAGCAGTACTTC
.	TRBV28	.	TRBJ1-1	CASSMIGQRAFF	TGTGCCAGCTCGATGATTGGACAGCGCGCTTTCTTT
.	TRBV3-1/TRBV3-2	.	TRBJ2-3	CASSLTGVSSTDTQYF	TGTGCCAGCAGCCTTACAGGTGTATCTAGCACAGATACGCAGTATTTT
.	TRBV28	.	TRBJ2-7	CASSFRRGEQYF	TGTGCCAGCAGTTTTAGGAGGGGCGAGCAGTACTTC
TRBD1	TRBV7-6	few	TRBJ1-5	CASSADREHQPQHF	TGTGCCAGCAGCGCGGACAGGGAACATCAGCCCCAGCATTTT
.	TRBV3-1/TRBV3-2	.	TRBJ2-7	CASSHDLAGEQYF	TGTGCCAGCAGCCATGACTTGGCGGGCGAGCAGTACTTC
.	TRBV24-1	.	TRBJ1-2	CATSDSGGSSLGYTF	TGTGCCACCAGTGATTCGGGAGGGTCATCGCTCGGCTACACCTTC
TRBD2	TRBV6-6	.	TRBJ2-1	CASSPRGLRGYNEQFF	TGTGCCAGCAGCCCCCGGGGGTTGCGGGGGTACAATGAGCAGTTCTTC
TRBD1	TRBV7-6	.	TRBJ1-5	CASSPDRLGQPQHF	TGTGCCAGCAGTCCGGACAGGTTGGGTCAGCCCCAGCATTTT
.	TRBV7-2	few	TRBJ1-5	CASSFKGGEPQHF	TGTGCCAGCAGCTTTAAGGGAGGTGAGCCCCAGCATTTT
TRBD2	TRBV27	.	TRBJ2-3	CASRRTKTLAGGHADTQYF	TGTGCCAGCAGACGAACAAAGACACTAGCGGGAGGTCACGCAGATACGCAGTATTTT
.	TRBV7-9	.	TRBJ1-6	CASSSGGSPLHF	TGTGCCAGCAGCTCCGGGGGTTCACCCCTCCACTTT
TRBD2	TRBV6-6	.	TRBJ2-1	CASRNPTSGFYNEQFF	TGTGCCAGCAGAAATCCCACTAGCGGGTTCTACAATGAGCAGTTCTTC
.	TRBV29-1	once	TRBJ1-1	CSVNRATEAFF	TGCAGCGTTAACAGAGCCACTGAAGCTTTCTTT
TRBD1	TRBV19	.	TRBJ2-3	CASSVQGATDTQYF	TGTGCCAGTAGTGTGCAGGGGGCTACAGATACGCAGTATTTT
TRBD1	TRBV19	once	TRBJ1-6	CASSIGDLGTGDSPLHF	TGTGCCAGTAGTATAGGAGATCTCGGGACAGGTGATTCACCCCTCCACTTT
TRBD2	TRBV7-3	once	TRBJ2-2	CASAQYGLAGISTGELFF	TGTGCCAGCGCGCAATACGGGCTAGCGGGGATATCCACCGGGGAGCTGTTTTTT
.	TRBV28	.	TRBJ1-5	CASSLGQSSNQPQHF	TGTGCCAGCAGTTTAGGGCAGTCTAGCAATCAGCCCCAGCATTTT
TRBD1	TRBV7-6	.	TRBJ1-6	CASSIMTGDDSPLHF	TGTGCCAGCAGTATAATGACAGGGGATGATTCACCCCTCCACTTT
TRBD2	TRBV5-5	.	TRBJ2-3	CASSRTSTVDTQYF	TGTGCCAGCAGCCGGACTAGTACGGTGGATACGCAGTATTTT
TRBD1	TRBV6-2/TRBV6-3	.	TRBJ2-7	CASSYIGIGGTAPYEQYF	TGTGCCAGCAGTTATATAGGTATCGGTGGGACAGCTCCCTACGAGCAGTACTTC
.	TRBV19	.	TRBJ2-7	CASSRSGSYEQYF	TGTGCCAGTAGTAGGTCGGGTTCCTACGAGCAGTACTTC
TRBD1	TRBV18	.	TRBJ1-3	CASSRPGGGGNTIYF	TGTGCCAGCTCAAGACCAGGGGGCGGTGGAAACACCATATATTTT
TRBD2	TRBV7-9	.	TRBJ2-1	CASSLGLAGVQFF	TGTGCCAGCAGCTTAGGGCTAGCGGGAGTGCAGTTCTTC
TRBD1	TRBV6-6	.	TRBJ1-4	CASSDQQGTNEKLFF	TGTGCCAGCAGTGACCAACAGGGGACTAATGAAAAACTGTTTTTT
TRBD1	TRBV19	once	TRBJ2-3	CASSTGTGGSTDTQYF	TGTGCCAGTAGTACCGGGACAGGGGGTAGCACAGATACGCAGTATTTT
TRBD1	TRBV11-2	.	TRBJ2-2	CASSWDRGFGELFF	TGTGCCAGCAGCTGGGACAGGGGTTTCGGGGAGCTGTTTTTT
.	TRBV28	.	TRBJ1-2	CASSFLSGGDYGYTF	TGTGCCAGCAGTTTCCTCTCCGGCGGGGACTATGGCTACACCTTC
.	TRBV7-3	.	TRBJ2-2	CASSLGRNTGELFF	TGTGCCAGCAGCTTAGGCCGGAACACCGGGGAGCTGTTTTTT
.	TRBV5-5	.	TRBJ2-7	CASSLPSSYEQYF	TGTGCCAGCAGCTTACCTAGCTCCTACGAGCAGTACTTC
.	TRBV19	.	TRBJ1-2	CASSIAGFGYTF	TGTGCCAGTAGTATTGCGGGTTTCGGCTACACCTTC
TRBD2	TRBV28	.	TRBJ2-3	CASSLGLAGTTDTQYF	TGTGCCAGCAGTTTAGGTCTAGCGGGAACGACAGATACGCAGTATTTT
.	TRBV25-1	.	TRBJ1-5	CASSGAVDSNQPQHF	TGTGCCAGCAGTGGGGCAGTGGATAGCAATCAGCCCCAGCATTTT
TRBD2	TRBV7-6	few	TRBJ2-5	CASSLGGDYSQETQYF	TGTGCCAGCAGCTTAGGGGGGGACTACAGCCAAGAGACCCAGTACTTC
TRBD1	TRBV7-2	.	TRBJ1-5	CASSLGTGGDQPQHF	TGTGCCAGCAGCTTAGGGACAGGGGGGGATCAGCCCCAGCATTTT
TRBD1	TRBV5-6	.	TRBJ2-7	CASSLTGGINTYEQYF	TGTGCCAGCAGCTTGACAGGGGGCATAAATACCTACGAGCAGTACTTC
TRBD1	TRBV19	.	TRBJ2-5	CASSWGQPQETQYF	TGTGCCAGTAGTTGGGGACAGCCACAAGAGACCCAGTACTTC
.	TRBV6-5	.	TRBJ2-2	CASSYGLSTGELFF	TGTGCCAGCAGTTATGGGCTTTCCACCGGGGAGCTGTTTTTT
.	TRBV10-3	.	TRBJ1-1	CAISESLGEGEAFF	TGTGCCATCAGTGAGTCTTTAGGGGAGGGTGAAGCTTTCTTT
.	TRBV19	.	TRBJ2-2	CASARLTDTGELFF	TGTGCCAGTGCGAGATTAACAGACACCGGGGAGCTGTTTTTT
TRBD1	TRBV5-1	.	TRBJ2-7	CASSTTGTGVAEQYF	TGCGCCAGCAGCACAACCGGGACAGGGGTAGCCGAGCAGTACTTC
TRBD1	TRBV5-1	.	TRBJ1-4	CASSFDRVEEKLFF	TGCGCCAGCAGCTTTGACAGGGTGGAAGAAAAACTGTTTTTT
.	TRBV16	few	TRBJ1-1	CASSQSQEAFF	TGTGCCAGCAGCCAATCCCAGGAAGCTTTCTTT
.	TRBV19	.	TRBJ2-5	CASSIQIQETQYF	TGTGCCAGTAGTATCCAGATCCAAGAGACCCAGTACTTC
.	TRBV19	once	TRBJ1-1	CASTLDGARTEAFF	TGTGCCAGTACCCTGGATGGGGCGAGGACTGAAGCTTTCTTT
.	TRBV28	.	TRBJ2-1	CASSLFIAETYNEQFF	TGTGCCAGCAGTTTATTTATAGCGGAAACCTACAATGAGCAGTTCTTC